The present entry profiles one T cell receptor (beta chain) with its context. Its target is not known. The CDR3 runs 13 residues. CDR1 and CDR2 (germline): MDHEN, SYDVKM. With 6 bases removed from V and 14 bases from J, the gap between germline ends came to 17 bases. This sample stems from a study of chemoradiotherapy in HPV16-positive cancers. About the study: Candidate HPV-specific clones and shared TCR motifs came from a couple of HPV16-positive patients. General observations from the study: During treatment, candidate HPV-specific clones and E7-related motifs expanded in tumor.

Some clones are missing from TCRdb's copy, which holds only in-frame ones; the method was immunoSEQ multiplex PCR. The data hold some 3,200 clones, with about three quarters observed a single time. The TCR comes from a human donor with HPV-associated anogenital cancer. This specimen consisted of tumor tissue, obtained from a patient who underwent chemoradiotherapy. V is TRBV28 and J is TRBJ1-6; a possible D gene is TRBD1 (5 bases). CDR3 sequence (DNA): TGTGCCAGCAGCCAAGGACATATAATAGCCCTCCACTTT. Translating it yields CASSQGHIIALHF.